The clone carrying this T cell receptor (beta chain) has just one count. Its target is not known. Both 60 Vbeta primers and 13 Jbeta primers went into the PCR. Profiling relied on immunoSEQ multiplex PCR, and the TCRdb table lists in-frame clones only, not all of them. Found here are tens of thousands of clones, about four fifths of them singletons; the top ten hold 1.9%. The CDR3 runs to 18 residues. The trim removed 5 bases at V and 4 bases at J, leaving 13 bases unmatched. CDR1 is SGDLS and CDR2 is YYNGEE in the germline V gene. The source of the sample is a study of cytomegalovirus exposure and HLA in healthy donors. Turning to the study itself: The early release's HLA-typed donors yielded some 85 million unique TCRs.

Findings and limits, study-wide: In a later analysis, TCR association rates varied by HLA locus: DRB1 most, HLA-C fewest. Links to common viral pathogens appeared, in a later analysis, for several of the most significant clusters. More than 150 TCR beta chains were listed as cytomegalovirus-associated.

Sample: PBMCs. The V gene is TRBV9, the J gene TRBJ2-3, with 13 nucleotides matching TRBD2. The sequence came from a woman aged 25 to 39 in good health and CMV-seronegative. This chain's CDR3 is CASRAPRTSGRRADTQYF. Here the CDR3 DNA reads TGTGCCAGCAGAGCACCTAGGACTAGCGGGAGAAGAGCAGATACGCAGTATTTT.